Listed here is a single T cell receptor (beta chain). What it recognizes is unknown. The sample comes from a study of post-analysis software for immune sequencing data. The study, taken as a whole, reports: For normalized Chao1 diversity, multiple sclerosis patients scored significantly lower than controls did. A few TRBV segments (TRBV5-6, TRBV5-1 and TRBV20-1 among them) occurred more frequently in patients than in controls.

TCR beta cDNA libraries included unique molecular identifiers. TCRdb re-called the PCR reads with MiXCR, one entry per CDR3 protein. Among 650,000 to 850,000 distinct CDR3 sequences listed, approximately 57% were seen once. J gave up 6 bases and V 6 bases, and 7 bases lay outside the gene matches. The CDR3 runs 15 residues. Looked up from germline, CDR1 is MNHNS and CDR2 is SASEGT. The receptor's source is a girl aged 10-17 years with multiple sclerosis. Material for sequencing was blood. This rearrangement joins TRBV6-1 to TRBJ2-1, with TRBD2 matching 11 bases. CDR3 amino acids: CASSPLAGGSNEQFF. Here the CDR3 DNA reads TGTGCCAGCAGCCCATTAGCGGGGGGGTCCAATGAGCAGTTCTTC.